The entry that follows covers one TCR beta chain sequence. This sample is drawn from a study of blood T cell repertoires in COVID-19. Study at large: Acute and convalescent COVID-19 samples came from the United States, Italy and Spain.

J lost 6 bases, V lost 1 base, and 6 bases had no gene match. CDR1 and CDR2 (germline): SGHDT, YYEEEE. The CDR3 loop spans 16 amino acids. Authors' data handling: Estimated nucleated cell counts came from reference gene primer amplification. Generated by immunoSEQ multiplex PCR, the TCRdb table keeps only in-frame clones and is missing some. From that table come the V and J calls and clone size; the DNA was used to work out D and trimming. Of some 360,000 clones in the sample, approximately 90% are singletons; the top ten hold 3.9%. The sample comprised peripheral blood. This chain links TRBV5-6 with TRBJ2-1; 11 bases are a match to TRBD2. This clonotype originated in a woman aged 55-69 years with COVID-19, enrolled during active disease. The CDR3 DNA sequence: TGTGCCAGCAGCTTGACTAGCGGGGGACTTTTCAATGAGCAGTTCTTC. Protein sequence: CASSLTSGGLFNEQFF.